The clone carrying this TCR beta chain was counted a single time. Its cognate antigen is unknown. The data belong to a study of T cells in localized non-small cell lung cancer. Findings of the study overall: Median approximately 61 top-100 tumor clones were shared with paired adjacent lung.

Germline V gives CDR1 LGHNA, CDR2 YNFKEQ. Losses at the gene ends were 0 bases for V and 4 bases for J; bases not matched to a gene: 6. The CDR3 is 18 amino acids. Clones were read by immunoSEQ multiplex PCR, and TCRdb kept only the in-frame ones, dropping some. The sample shows about 59,000 clones, 80% to 95% of them seen only once. This TCR was recovered from a man between 40 and 69 years old with stage I lung adenocarcinoma. Sequencing used peripheral blood, obtained before any cancer treatment. The chain combines TRBV4-2 with TRBJ2-7; 16 bases agree with TRBD2. The CDR3 nucleotides read TGTGCCAGCAGCCAAGATTCCACGGGACTAGCGGGAGGGTACGAGCAGTACTTC. It specifies CASSQDSTGLAGGYEQYF.